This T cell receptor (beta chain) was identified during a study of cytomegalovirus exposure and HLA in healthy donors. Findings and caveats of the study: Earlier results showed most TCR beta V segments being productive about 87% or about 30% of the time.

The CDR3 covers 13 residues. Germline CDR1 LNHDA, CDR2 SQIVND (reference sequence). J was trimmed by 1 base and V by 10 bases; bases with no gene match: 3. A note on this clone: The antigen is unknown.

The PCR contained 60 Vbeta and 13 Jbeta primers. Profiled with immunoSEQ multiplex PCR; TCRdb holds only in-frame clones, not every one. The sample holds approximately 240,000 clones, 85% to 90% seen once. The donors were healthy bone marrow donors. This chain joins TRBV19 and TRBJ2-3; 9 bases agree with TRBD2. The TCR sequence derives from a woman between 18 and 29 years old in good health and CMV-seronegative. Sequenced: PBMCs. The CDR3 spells CATRLAGTDTQYF. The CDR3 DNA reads TGTGCCACTAGACTAGCGGGCACAGATACGCAGTATTTT.